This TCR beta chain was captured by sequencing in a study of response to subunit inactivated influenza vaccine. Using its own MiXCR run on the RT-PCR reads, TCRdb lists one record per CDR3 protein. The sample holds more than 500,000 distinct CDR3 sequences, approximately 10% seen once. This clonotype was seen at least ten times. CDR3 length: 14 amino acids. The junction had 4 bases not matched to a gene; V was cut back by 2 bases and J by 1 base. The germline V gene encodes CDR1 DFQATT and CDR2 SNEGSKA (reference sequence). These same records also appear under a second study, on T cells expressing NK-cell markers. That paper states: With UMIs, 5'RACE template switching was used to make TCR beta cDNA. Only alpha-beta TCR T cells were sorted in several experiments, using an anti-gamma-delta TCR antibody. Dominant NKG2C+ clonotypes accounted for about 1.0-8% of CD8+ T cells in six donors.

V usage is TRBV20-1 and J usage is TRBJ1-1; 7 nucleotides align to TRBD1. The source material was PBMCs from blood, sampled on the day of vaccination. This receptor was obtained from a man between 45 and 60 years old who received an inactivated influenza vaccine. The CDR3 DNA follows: TGCAGTGCTAGACCGGGACAGCCGAACACTGAAGCTTTCTTT. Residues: CSARPGQPNTEAFF.